These T cell receptor beta chains were read from a single sample in a study of blood T cell repertoires in COVID-19. The repertoire was sequenced with immunoSEQ multiplex PCR; TCRdb's copy has only in-frame clones and lacks some. The table includes 150,000 or so clones, under 85% detected once. Sequenced sample: peripheral blood. These receptors were taken from a man between 60 and 70 years old with COVID-19, enrolled during active disease. Both conserved end residues are part of each CDR3.

TRBV23-1	TRBJ2-2	CASSPSWRGAKSNTGELFF
TRBV30	TRBJ1-3	CAWSLTRGTIYF
TRBV12-5	TRBJ2-3	CASAGNTDTQYF
TRBV19	TRBJ1-1	CASSIPGGGNTEAFF
TRBV12-3/TRBV12-4	TRBJ1-5	CASSLRGGQPQHF
TRBV27	TRBJ1-2	CASSLSLSRGYTF
TRBV19	TRBJ2-7	CASSLPPSYEQYF
TRBV5-1	TRBJ1-2	CASSMDRAGGYTF
TRBV7-2	TRBJ1-6	CASSLRINSPLHF
TRBV28	TRBJ1-5	CASNTGGGGNQPQHF
TRBV7-9	TRBJ1-2	CASSPTAVNYGYTF
TRBV7-9	TRBJ2-2	CASSLYRNTGELFF
TRBV12-3/TRBV12-4	TRBJ2-7	CASWTSGSYEQYF
TRBV2	TRBJ1-2	CASTRQRSNYGYTF
TRBV7-6	TRBJ2-5	CASSLGMETQYF
TRBV2	TRBJ2-5	CASRRQYQETQYF
TRBV10-3	TRBJ1-6	CAIGPGTDNSPLHF
TRBV19	TRBJ1-2	CASSTAGMGYTF
TRBV12-5	TRBJ2-5	CASGLVTLAGSETQYF
TRBV7-9	TRBJ1-3	CASSRGTGSGNTIYF
TRBV6-5	TRBJ1-2	CASSYSGGSSYTF
TRBV7-6	TRBJ1-1	CASTPVGVMNTEAFF
TRBV20-1	TRBJ1-1	CSARSWEAFF